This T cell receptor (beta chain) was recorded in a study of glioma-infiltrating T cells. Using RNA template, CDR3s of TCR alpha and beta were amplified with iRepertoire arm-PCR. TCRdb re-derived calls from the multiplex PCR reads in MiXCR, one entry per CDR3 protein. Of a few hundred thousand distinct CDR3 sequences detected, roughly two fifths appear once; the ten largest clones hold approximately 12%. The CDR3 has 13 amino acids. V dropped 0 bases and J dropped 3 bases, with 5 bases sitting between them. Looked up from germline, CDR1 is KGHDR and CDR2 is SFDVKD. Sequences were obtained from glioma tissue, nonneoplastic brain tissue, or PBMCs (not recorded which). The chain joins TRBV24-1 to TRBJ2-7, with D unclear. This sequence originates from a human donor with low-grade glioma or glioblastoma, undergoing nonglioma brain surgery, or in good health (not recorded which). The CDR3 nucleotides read TGTGCCACCAGTGATTTGACAAGCTACGAGCAGTACTTC. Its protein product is CATSDLTSYEQYF.